These 29 T cell receptor beta chains originate from one sample sequenced in a study of vaccination effects on CD4 cells after COVID-19. Subsequent to ten to eleven days of culture, CD4+ T cells were isolated. As their vaccination, participants received two doses of either BNT162b2 or mRNA-1273. No antigens are known for them. The protocol was immunoSEQ multiplex PCR, while the TCRdb copy is restricted to in-frame clones and leaves out a portion. Found here are tens of thousands of clones, approximately 73% of them singletons; the top ten hold roughly 2.1%. The sequencing used CD4+ T cells from PBMCs cultured without peptide, collected after COVID-19 vaccination. The receptors originated from a human donor who received a COVID-19 vaccine.

V gene TRBV15 combines with J gene TRBJ2-3, with D tentatively TRBD2 (5 bases). Germline loops: CDR1 LNHNV, CDR2 YYDKDF (reference sequence). V was trimmed by 5 bases and J by 5 bases, leaving 23 bases between them. This CDR3 has 17 amino acids. CDR3 coding DNA: TGTGCCACCAGCTCCCCCCAACTGCCCGTGGAGGTAGATACGCAGTATTTT. Translation gives CATSSPQLPVEVDTQYF.

The J gene is TRBJ1-5, the V gene TRBV4-1, with D perhaps matching TRBD1 (5 bases). The CDR3 spans 19 residues. With 4 bases removed from V and 2 bases from J, the gap between germline ends came to 24 bases. Germline V CDR1 and CDR2: MGHRA, YSYEKL. The CDR3 DNA reads TGCGCCAGCAGCCGGAAACAGGAGATACCCGTAAAAGGCAATCAGCCCCAGCATTTT. The encoded protein is CASSRKQEIPVKGNQPQHF.

The chain links TRBV29-1 to TRBJ1-5; tentative D call: TRBD1 (6 bases). Trimming stripped 6 bases from V and 3 bases from J, with 15 bases between. Germline V gene lookup returns CDR1 SQVTM and CDR2 ANQGSEA. The CDR3 is made up of 14 amino acids. CDR3 DNA sequence: TGCAGCGTCGCTGGGGAGGGGGTCAATCAGCCCCAGCATTTT. This codes for CSVAGEGVNQPQHF.

The chain joins TRBV19 to TRBJ2-5; D call uncertain. Germline loops: CDR1 LNHDA, CDR2 SQIVND (reference sequence). This CDR3 comprises 14 residues. V lost 3 bases to trimming and J lost 2 bases, with 10 bases between them. CDR3 in amino acids: CASSITAAQETQYF. Written as DNA, the CDR3 is TGTGCCAGTAGTATTACGGCAGCTCAAGAGACCCAGTACTTC.

This chain links TRBV7-3 with TRBJ2-4, with 10 bases identical to TRBD1. Germline values: CDR1 SGHTA, CDR2 FQGTGA. The V gene end was trimmed by 5 bases and the J gene end by 8 bases; junction bases not matched to a gene: 9. This CDR3 has 15 residues. The CDR3 sequence is CASSRSGQGTDIQYF. CDR3 nucleotide sequence: TGTGCCAGCAGCCGGTCGGGACAGGGGACCGACATTCAGTACTTC.

This clone was detected only a few times. The chain joins TRBV19 to TRBJ2-2; perhaps TRBD1 as D (6 bases). The germline gives CDR1 LNHDA, CDR2 SQIVND (reference sequence). V dropped 7 bases and J dropped 13 bases, with 19 bases sitting between them. The CDR3 loop spans 13 amino acids. As DNA, the CDR3 is TGTGCCAGTATCTCATCAGGGGCTTCTAGGCTGTTTTTT. It is translated as CASISSGASRLFF.

This chain connects TRBV24-1 to TRBJ2-3; D is tentatively TRBD1 or TRBD2 (5 bases each). The CDR3 consists of 15 residues. The V gene lost 5 bases and the J gene lost 2 bases, with 13 bases spanning the gap. The germline gives CDR1 KGHDR, CDR2 SFDVKD. Written as DNA, the CDR3 is TGTGCCACCAGTGTTTCCGGGGCAAACACAGATACGCAGTATTTT. This translates into CATSVSGANTDTQYF.

This clone has only a few counts. The chain couples TRBV6-6 to TRBJ1-5; TRBD1 is a possible D gene (5 bases). Trimming took 7 bases from V and 2 from J, leaving 18 bases between them. From germline, CDR1 is MNHNY and CDR2 SVGAGI (reference sequence). This CDR3 has 16 residues. The CDR3 loop is CASTNSGPLGNQPQHF. For the CDR3, the DNA is TGTGCCAGCACTAACTCGGGACCACTAGGCAATCAGCCCCAGCATTTT.

The chain recombines TRBV5-1 with TRBJ2-4, with D maybe TRBD2 (6 bases). This CDR3 region has 15 residues. The V gene lost 4 bases and the J gene lost 9 bases, with 20 bases spanning the gap. Germline V gene sequence: CDR1 SGHRS, CDR2 YFSETQ. CDR3 DNA: TGCGCCAGCAGCAGTAGCGGAACCTTGATGGGCATTCAGTACTTC. It specifies CASSSSGTLMGIQYF.

This chain uses TRBV7-2 with TRBJ2-3; perhaps TRBD2 as D (6 bases). The CDR3 runs to 16 residues. The germline V gene has CDR1 SGHTA and CDR2 FQGNSA. Trimming stripped 5 bases from V and 0 bases from J, with 15 bases between. The CDR3 sequence is CASSKMDYPSTDTQYF. DNA for the CDR3: TGTGCCAGCAGCAAAATGGACTACCCTAGCACAGATACGCAGTATTTT.

This chain links TRBV5-5 with TRBJ2-3; possibly TRBD1 for D (6 bases). The CDR3 covers 14 residues. With 0 bases removed from V and 2 bases from J, the gap between germline ends came to 7 bases. Germline assignment: CDR1 SGHKS and CDR2 YYEKEE (reference sequence). The DNA of the CDR3 is TGTGCCAGCAGCTTGGGGACAGTCACAGATACGCAGTATTTT. Translating gives CASSLGTVTDTQYF.

The V gene is TRBV5-1, the J gene TRBJ2-5; 7 nucleotides align to TRBD2. The CDR3 consists of 15 residues. Germline CDR1 SGHRS, CDR2 YFSETQ. V gave up 4 bases and J gave up 4 bases; unmatched junction bases: 10. Here the CDR3 reads CASSPPRTGGETQYF. The DNA of the CDR3 is TGCGCCAGCAGCCCTCCCCGAACGGGGGGAGAGACCCAGTACTTC.

The chain combines TRBV4-3 with TRBJ1-2; D uncertain. Germline values: CDR1 LGHNA, CDR2 YSLEER. The CDR3 totals 15 residues. V lost 0 bases to trimming and J lost 2 bases, with 10 bases between them. The CDR3 sequence: CASSQDPTKNYGYTF. DNA of the CDR3: TGCGCCAGCAGCCAAGACCCGACTAAGAACTATGGCTACACCTTC.

This rearrangement joins TRBV6-2 or TRBV6-3 to TRBJ1-5; tentative D call: TRBD1 (5 bases). CDR1 is MNHEY and CDR2 is SVGEGT in the germline V gene. The CDR3 has 15 residues. V was shortened by 2 bases and J by 3 bases, with 11 bases between the two germline ends. The CDR3 DNA sequence: TGTGCCAGCAGTTACACAGGACTAAACAATCAGCCCCAGCATTTT. Its protein is CASSYTGLNNQPQHF.

Only a few counts were recorded for this clone. This sequence joins TRBV28 and TRBJ1-5; 10 bases are shared with TRBD1. Germline V CDR1 and CDR2: MDHEN, SYDVKM. With 11 bases clipped from V and 1 base from J, the junction kept 11 bases outside the gene matches. The CDR3 contains 16 residues. DNA for the CDR3: TGTGCCTCCGTGACAGGGGGCGAGGGGAGCAATCAGCCCCAGCATTTT. Amino acids: CASVTGGEGSNQPQHF.

The sample holds a few counts of this clone. The J gene is TRBJ1-2, the V gene TRBV19; 9 bases map to TRBD1. Germline V CDR1 and CDR2: LNHDA, SQIVND (reference sequence). The trim removed 5 bases at V and 5 bases at J, leaving 9 bases unmatched. This CDR3 has 15 amino acids. The CDR3 DNA sequence: TGTGCCAGTAGTGCCGACAGGGGGATATGGTATGGCTACACCTTC. It translates to CASSADRGIWYGYTF.

This chain connects TRBV7-9 to TRBJ1-4, with TRBD1 identical over 7 bases. V lost 5 bases, J lost 3 bases, and 6 bases stayed unmatched. Germline V gene data show CDR1 as SEHNR and CDR2 as FQNEAQ (reference sequence). CDR3 length: 15 residues. The CDR3 is CASSPWDRPNEKLFF. The CDR3 DNA reads TGTGCCAGCAGCCCGTGGGACAGACCTAATGAAAAACTGTTTTTT.

The chain has TRBV7-2 and TRBJ1-2, with 8 bases that match TRBD1. The CDR3 has 13 residues. Looked up from germline, CDR1 is SGHTA and CDR2 is FQGNSA. V was pared by 1 base and J by 8 bases, with 3 bases of the junction left unmatched. The DNA of the CDR3 is TGTGCCAGCAGCTTAGGGACAGGGAACGGCTACACCTTC. Protein: CASSLGTGNGYTF.

The J gene is TRBJ1-1, the V gene TRBV6-5, with D possibly matching TRBD1 (6 bases). The V gene's germline CDR1 is MNHEY and CDR2 SVGAGI. Trimming cost V 7 bases and J 1 base, with 10 bases left between them. CDR3 length equals 13 residues. CDR3 coding DNA: TGTGCCAGCACCCTACAGGGGAACACTGAAGCTTTCTTT. It translates to CASTLQGNTEAFF.

On this clone itself: The sample carries other DNA sequences with the same CDR3. The chain is built from TRBV18 and TRBJ1-5, with a possible D match to TRBD1 (5 bases). V was clipped by 3 bases and J by 4 bases, with 7 bases between them. The CDR3 spans 13 residues. CDR1 and CDR2 from the germline V gene are KGHSH and LQKENI. The CDR3 region has the DNA TGTGCCAGCTCACCGGGGGGGAATCAGCCCCAGCATTTT. Protein: CASSPGGNQPQHF.

This clone was seen only a few times. The rearrangement uses TRBV12-3 or TRBV12-4 and TRBJ1-5; D is uncertain. Between the trimmed V and J ends, which lost 3 bases and 7 bases, there was a span of 10 bases. The CDR3 is 13 amino acids. CDR3: CASSFQEEQPQHF. The CDR3 DNA reads TGTGCCAGCAGTTTCCAGGAGGAGCAGCCCCAGCATTTT.

About this clone: Other DNA sequences of this sample code for an identical CDR3. The V and J genes are TRBV5-8 and TRBJ1-1; D may be TRBD1 (5 bases). Trimming took off 8 bases at V and 4 bases at J, with 9 bases between the two ends. The CDR3 is 11 amino acids. The V gene's germline CDR1 is SGHTS and CDR2 YDEGEE. The CDR3 sequence is CASPGGTEAFF. DNA of the CDR3: TGTGCCAGTCCGGGGGGCACTGAAGCTTTCTTT.

The gene calls are TRBV6-5 and TRBJ1-5; TRBD1 matches 8 bases. The CDR3 length is 14 residues. Unmatched junction bases numbered 4, after V lost 6 bases and J lost 3 bases. Germline V gene data show CDR1 as MNHEY and CDR2 as SVGAGI. The CDR3 coding sequence is TGTGCCAGCAGGGGACAGGTGAACAATCAGCCCCAGCATTTT. It yields the protein CASRGQVNNQPQHF.

The V and J genes are TRBV30 and TRBJ2-4; a possible D gene is TRBD2 (5 bases). V was shortened by 2 bases and J by 7 bases, with 9 bases between the two germline ends. CDR3 length: 12 residues. CDR1 and CDR2 from the germline V gene are GTSNPN and SVGIG (reference sequence). CDR3 coding DNA: TGTGCCTGGAGTACCCGAGGGAACATTCAGTACTTC. Translating it yields CAWSTRGNIQYF.

The chain is built from TRBV19 and TRBJ1-2, with 7 bases identical to TRBD1. This CDR3 spans 14 amino acids. CDR1 LNHDA and CDR2 SQIVND come from the germline V gene (reference sequence). V gave up 6 bases and J gave up 5 bases; unmatched junction bases: 9. The CDR3 loop reads CASRSTGAGYGYTF. CDR3 nucleotides: TGTGCCAGTAGAAGTACAGGGGCAGGGTATGGCTACACCTTC. The entire variable domain, with the rest obtained from reference TRBV19 and TRBJ1-2, is as follows: DGGITQSPKYLFRKEGQNVTLSCEQNLNHDAMYWYRQDPGQGLRLIYYSQIVNDFQKGDIAEGYSVSREKKESFPLTVTSAQKNPTAFYLCASRSTGAGYGYTFGSGTRLTVV.

This clone was seen a handful of times. V gene TRBV24-1 combines with J gene TRBJ2-2; 7 positions agree with TRBD2. The CDR3 length is 17 residues. Germline trimming cut 9 bases from V and 4 bases from J; bases unmatched to any gene: 16. Germline assignment: CDR1 KGHDR and CDR2 SFDVKD. Here the CDR3 DNA reads TGTGCCACCGGAACATTGGGAGGGGCGCAGGGCACCGGGGAGCTGTTTTTT. It encodes CATGTLGGAQGTGELFF.

The chain uses TRBV3-1 (or the pseudogene TRBV3-2) and TRBJ2-5; TRBD1 aligns across 10 bases. The CDR3 consists of 14 residues. V was clipped by 5 bases and J by 5 bases; unmatched bases: 5. Germline lookup yields CDR1 LGHDT and CDR2 YNNKEL (reference sequence). The CDR3 DNA follows: TGTGCCAGCAGCACCCGGACAGGGGGTGAGACCCAGTACTTC. This sequence encodes CASSTRTGGETQYF.

The chain couples TRBV7-9 to TRBJ2-3; no clear D gene. The CDR3 covers 14 residues. Trimming cost V 6 bases and J 8 bases, with 18 bases left between them. Germline CDR1 is SEHNR and CDR2 is FQNEAQ (reference sequence). CDR3 coding DNA: TGTGCCAGCAGTCACCTCCTTGCAAGTACTACGCAGTATTTT. It codes for CASSHLLASTTQYF.

This clone was counted only a few times. This chain joins TRBV9 and TRBJ1-2; no definite D call. V lost 3 bases and J 4 bases, leaving 13 bases between the germline ends. This CDR3 has 14 amino acids. Per germline, CDR1 SGDLS and CDR2 YYNGEE. The CDR3, as DNA: TGTGCCAGCAGCGCCGCCGACGGATCCTATGGCTACACCTTC. Its protein is CASSAADGSYGYTF.